This section outlines one T cell receptor beta chain sequence together with its context. Its antigen remains unknown. This sample was included in a study of cytomegalovirus exposure and HLA in healthy donors. Study-level results: Later analysis revealed greater clonal expansion in HLA-associated TCR beta chains than in equally common others. In presence/absence analyses, roughly uniform sequencing depth across donors was assumed.

The ends were cut back, 3 bases at V and 4 bases at J, with 7 bases in the middle. The length of the CDR3 is 13 residues. Germline CDR1 is MNHEY and CDR2 is SMNVEV (reference sequence). PCR employed 60 Vbeta and 13 Jbeta primers. The method was immunoSEQ multiplex PCR; TCRdb's version includes in-frame clones alone and lacks a portion of them. The sample includes roughly 300,000 clones, just over 85% seen only once; the top ten take 4%. Input material: PBMCs. The source of this sequence is a middle-aged man in good health and CMV-seropositive. This sequence joins TRBV27 and TRBJ1-5; no clear D gene. The chain's CDR3 is CASSFEINQPQHF. As DNA, the CDR3 is TGTGCCAGCAGTTTCGAGATTAATCAGCCCCAGCATTTT.